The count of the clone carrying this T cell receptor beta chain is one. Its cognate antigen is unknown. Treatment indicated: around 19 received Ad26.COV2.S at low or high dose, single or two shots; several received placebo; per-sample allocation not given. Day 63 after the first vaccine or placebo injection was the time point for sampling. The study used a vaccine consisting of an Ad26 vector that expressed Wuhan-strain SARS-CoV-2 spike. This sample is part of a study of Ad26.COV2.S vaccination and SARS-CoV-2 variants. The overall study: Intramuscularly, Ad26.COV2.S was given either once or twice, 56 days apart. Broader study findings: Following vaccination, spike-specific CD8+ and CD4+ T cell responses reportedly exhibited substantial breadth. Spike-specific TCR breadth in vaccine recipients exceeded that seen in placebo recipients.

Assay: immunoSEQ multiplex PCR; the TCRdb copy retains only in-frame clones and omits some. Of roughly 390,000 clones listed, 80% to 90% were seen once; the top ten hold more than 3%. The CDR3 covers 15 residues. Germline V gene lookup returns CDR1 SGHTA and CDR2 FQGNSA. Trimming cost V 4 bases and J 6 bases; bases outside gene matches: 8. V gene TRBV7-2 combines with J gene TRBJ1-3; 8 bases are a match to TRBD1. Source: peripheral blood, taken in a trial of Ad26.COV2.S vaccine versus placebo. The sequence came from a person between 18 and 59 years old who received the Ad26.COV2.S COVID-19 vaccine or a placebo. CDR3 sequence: CASSSYLDRENTIYF. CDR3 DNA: TGTGCCAGCAGCTCCTACCTGGACAGGGAAAACACCATATATTTT.